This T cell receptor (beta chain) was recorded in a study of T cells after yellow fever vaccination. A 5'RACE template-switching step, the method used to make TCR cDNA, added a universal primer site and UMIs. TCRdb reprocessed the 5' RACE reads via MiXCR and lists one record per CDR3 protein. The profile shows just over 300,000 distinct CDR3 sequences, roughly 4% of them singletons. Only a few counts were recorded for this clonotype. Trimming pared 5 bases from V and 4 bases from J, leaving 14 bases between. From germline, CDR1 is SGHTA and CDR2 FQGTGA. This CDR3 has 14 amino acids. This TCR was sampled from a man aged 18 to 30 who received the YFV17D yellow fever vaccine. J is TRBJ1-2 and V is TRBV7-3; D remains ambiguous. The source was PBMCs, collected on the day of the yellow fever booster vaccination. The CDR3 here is CASSPTPGGYGYTF. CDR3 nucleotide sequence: TGTGCCAGCAGCCCTACCCCAGGAGGCTATGGCTACACCTTC.